This is a list of T cell receptor beta chains from one sample in a study of shared T cell receptors in the human thymus. Some clones are missing from TCRdb's copy, which holds only in-frame ones; the method was immunoSEQ multiplex PCR. The sample holds hundreds of thousands of clones, 88% seen once. These same data were also listed under a study on human thymus T cells.

The sequencing sample was made of thymocytes. These receptors were taken from a boy younger than two with a congenital heart defect. Each CDR3 is given with its conserved first and last residue. A D gene is named only where the DNA matches it firmly. A row's size may be missing; if present it is once, few, many or a size class.

DNA | CDR3 | J | V | size | D
TGTGCCAGCAGTATGACAGGGGCGGCTTACGAGCAGTACTTC | CASSMTGAAYEQYF | TRBJ2-7 | TRBV27 | NA | TRBD1
TGCGCCAGCAGCGAGGGTAGCGGGAGGGCCCGAGACACAGATACGCAGTATTTT | CASSEGSGRARDTDTQYF | TRBJ2-3 | TRBV4-3 | NA | TRBD2
TGCGCCAGCAGCCCCAGGGGGGCGTACGAGCAGTACTTC | CASSPRGAYEQYF | TRBJ2-7 | TRBV5-1 | NA | NA
TGTGCCACCGCGATCTATAGCGGGAGGCGGGTAGAGACCCAGTACTTC | CATAIYSGRRVETQYF | TRBJ2-5 | TRBV28 | NA | TRBD2
TGTGCCAGCAGCCCCGGGACTAGCGGGATTAGGGGCACAGATACGCAGTATTTT | CASSPGTSGIRGTDTQYF | TRBJ2-3 | TRBV7-2 | NA | TRBD2
TGTGCCTGGAGTGTAGCGGGACAGGGCTACGAGCAGTACTTC | CAWSVAGQGYEQYF | TRBJ2-7 | TRBV30 | NA | TRBD1
TGTGCCAGCAGCCAAGAGAGTAAACAGGGGGTCCTAGCGGAATACAATGAGCAGTTCTTC | CASSQESKQGVLAEYNEQFF | TRBJ2-1 | TRBV4-2 | NA | NA
TGTGCCAGCAGCACAAATACAGGGGGCCGGGAGACCCAGTACTTC | CASSTNTGGRETQYF | TRBJ2-5 | TRBV14 | NA | TRBD1
TGTGCCAGCAGTGTGGGGGGGGGTGTACGGCAGTTCTTC | CASSVGGGVRQFF | TRBJ2-1 | TRBV6-5 | once | TRBD2
TGTGCCACCAGCAGTGCGGGCGGGAGAGTCTCCTACGAGCAGTACTTC | CATSSAGGRVSYEQYF | TRBJ2-7 | TRBV15 | NA | TRBD2
TGTGCCAGCAGCCCTGCCCCGACGCGGTTTGGTTACTACGAGCAGTACTTC | CASSPAPTRFGYYEQYF | TRBJ2-7 | TRBV27 | once | NA
TGTGCCAGCAGCCAAGGTCGTGGTCCTGACACCGACAATGAGCAGTTCTTC | CASSQGRGPDTDNEQFF | TRBJ2-1 | TRBV14 | NA | NA
TGTGCCAGCAGGCCGACGACAGGGGTTTGGGGCTACACCTTC | CASRPTTGVWGYTF | TRBJ1-2 | TRBV6-5 | NA | TRBD1
TGTGCCAGCAGCCCTAACGGGGAACCAGATACGCAGTATTTT | CASSPNGEPDTQYF | TRBJ2-3 | TRBV11-3 | NA | NA
TGTGCCAGCAGCCAACTACGGACAGGGGCGCGCCTTTACACCTTC | CASSQLRTGARLYTF | TRBJ1-2 | TRBV14 | NA | TRBD1
TGTGCCAGCAGCTTAACCGGGACTAGAGCTTCTGTGCAGTTCTTC | CASSLTGTRASVQFF | TRBJ2-1 | TRBV11-3 | NA | TRBD2
TGTGCCAGCAGTTTCTACAGGACCTACGAGCAGTACTTC | CASSFYRTYEQYF | TRBJ2-7 | TRBV28 | NA | NA
TGCAGTGCTCGGGGGGATGAGCAGTTCTTC | CSARGDEQFF | TRBJ2-1 | TRBV20-1 | NA | TRBD2
TGTGCCAGCAGTCGGTTCACCGGGGAGCTGTTTTTT | CASSRFTGELFF | TRBJ2-2 | TRBV5-4 | NA | NA
TGTGCCAGCAGACAACACACTGAAGCTTTCTTT | CASRQHTEAFF | TRBJ1-1 | TRBV11-2 | NA | NA
TGTGCCAGCAGTTTTAGCGGCCGAAAGGACTCCTACGAGCAGTACTTC | CASSFSGRKDSYEQYF | TRBJ2-7 | TRBV27 | NA | NA
TGTGCCAGCAGACAGCGGGGGGATAACTACGAGCAGTACTTC | CASRQRGDNYEQYF | TRBJ2-7 | TRBV14 | NA | TRBD2
TGTGCCAGCTCCCCTACGTACAGGGATCCTAATGAAAAACTGTTTTTT | CASSPTYRDPNEKLFF | TRBJ1-4 | TRBV18 | NA | NA
TGTGCCAGTAGTATCCTACAGGGGATCCGCAATCAGCCCCAGCATTTT | CASSILQGIRNQPQHF | TRBJ1-5 | TRBV19 | few | TRBD1
TGCGCCAGCAGCCAAGAAGTTGCGAGGGTCATGGGCGTCCTGGCCAAAAACATTCAGTACTTC | CASSQEVARVMGVLAKNIQYF | TRBJ2-4 | TRBV4-3 | NA | NA
TGTGCCAGCAGCCCACGACTAGCCCGTCGAAACCCTCCCACAGATACGCAGTATTTT | CASSPRLARRNPPTDTQYF | TRBJ2-3 | TRBV7-8 | NA | TRBD2
TGTGCCAGCAGTTTACTGGGACAGGAAAGCCACGAGCAGTACTTC | CASSLLGQESHEQYF | TRBJ2-7 | TRBV27 | NA | TRBD1
TGTGCCAGCAGCTTGGGGGGAGTGGGTGAGCAGTTCTTC | CASSLGGVGEQFF | TRBJ2-1 | TRBV5-6 | NA | NA
TGTGCCATCAGTCCGCCCGGGACAGACGGGGAGCTGTTTTTT | CAISPPGTDGELFF | TRBJ2-2 | TRBV10-3 | NA | TRBD1
TGTGCCAGCAGCTTAGTATGGACTAGCTCCTACAATGAGCAGTTCTTC | CASSLVWTSSYNEQFF | TRBJ2-1 | TRBV7-8 | NA | TRBD2
TGTGCCAGCAGCTTATGGCTAGCGGGAGCGAACACCGGGGAGCTGTTTTTT | CASSLWLAGANTGELFF | TRBJ2-2 | TRBV7-9 | NA | TRBD2
TGTGCCAGCAGCGGCGTAAACGATAGCTCTGAAGCTTTCTTT | CASSGVNDSSEAFF | TRBJ1-1 | TRBV9 | once | NA
TGTGCCAGCAGTGAATTCGGGGGACAGGGTAATGAAAAACTGTTTTTT | CASSEFGGQGNEKLFF | TRBJ1-4 | TRBV6-1 | NA | TRBD1
TGCGCCAGCAGCCAAGTGAGACTAGCGGGTCCCAATGAGCAGTTCTTC | CASSQVRLAGPNEQFF | TRBJ2-1 | TRBV4-3 | NA | TRBD2
TGTGCCAGTAGTATAGAAGTAGCGGGAGGGCCCGGGGAGCTGTTTTTT | CASSIEVAGGPGELFF | TRBJ2-2 | TRBV19 | few | TRBD2
TGCGCCAGCAGCCAAGATCTTTGGCTAGCCGACTACGAGCAGTACTTC | CASSQDLWLADYEQYF | TRBJ2-7 | TRBV4-3 | once | NA
TGTGCCAGCGGAATGGCGGGAAAAAACATTCAGTACTTC | CASGMAGKNIQYF | TRBJ2-4 | TRBV28 | NA | NA